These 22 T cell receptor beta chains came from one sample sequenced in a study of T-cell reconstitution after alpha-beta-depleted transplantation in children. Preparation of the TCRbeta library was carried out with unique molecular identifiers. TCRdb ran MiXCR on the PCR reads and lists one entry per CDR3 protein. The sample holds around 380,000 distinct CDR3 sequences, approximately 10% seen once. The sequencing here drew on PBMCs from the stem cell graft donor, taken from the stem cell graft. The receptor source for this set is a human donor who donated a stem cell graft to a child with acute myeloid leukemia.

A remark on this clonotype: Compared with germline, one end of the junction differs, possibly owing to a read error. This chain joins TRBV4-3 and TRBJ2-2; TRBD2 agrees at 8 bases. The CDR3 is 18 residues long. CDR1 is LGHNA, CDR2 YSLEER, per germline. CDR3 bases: TGCGCCAGCAGCCAAGATCGGACCGGGGGGGCGAACACCGGGGGGCTGTTTTTT. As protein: CASSQDRTGGANTGGLFF.

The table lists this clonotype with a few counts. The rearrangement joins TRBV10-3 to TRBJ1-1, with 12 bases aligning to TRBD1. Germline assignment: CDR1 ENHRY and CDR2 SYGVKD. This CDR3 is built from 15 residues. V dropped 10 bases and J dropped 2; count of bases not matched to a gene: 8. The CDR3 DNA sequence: TGTGCCACCATCCCGGGACAGGGGGCAAACACTGAAGCTTTCTTT. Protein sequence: CATIPGQGANTEAFF.

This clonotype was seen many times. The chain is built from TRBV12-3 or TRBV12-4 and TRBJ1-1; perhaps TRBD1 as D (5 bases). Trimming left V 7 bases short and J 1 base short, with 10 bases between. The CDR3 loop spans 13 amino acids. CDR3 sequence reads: CASTLTGNTEAFF. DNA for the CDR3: TGTGCCAGCACCCTCACAGGGAACACTGAAGCTTTCTTT.

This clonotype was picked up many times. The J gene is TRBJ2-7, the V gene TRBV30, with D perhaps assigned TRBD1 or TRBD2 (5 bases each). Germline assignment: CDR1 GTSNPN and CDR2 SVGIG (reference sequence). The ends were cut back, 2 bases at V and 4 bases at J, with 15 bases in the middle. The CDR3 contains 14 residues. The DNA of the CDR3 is TGTGCCTGGAGTTCCGGGACCGGGGCATACGAGCAGTACGTC. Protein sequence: CAWSSGTGAYEQYV.

CDR3 in DNA: TGCAGTGCTCAGGATGGACAGACTGAAGCTTTCTTT. The encoded protein is CSAQDGQTEAFF. The chain links TRBV20-1 to TRBJ1-1, with D maybe TRBD1 (6 bases). Trimming shortened V by 5 bases and J by 5 bases, and 12 bases separated the two germline ends. Germline V gives CDR1 DFQATT, CDR2 SNEGSKA (reference sequence). This CDR3 spans 12 amino acids.

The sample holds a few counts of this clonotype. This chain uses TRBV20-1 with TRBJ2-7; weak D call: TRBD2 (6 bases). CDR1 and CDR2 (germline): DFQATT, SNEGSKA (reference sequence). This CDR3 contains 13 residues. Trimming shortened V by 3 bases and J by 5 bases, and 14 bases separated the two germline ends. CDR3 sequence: CSAREGLDNEQYF. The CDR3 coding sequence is TGCAGTGCTAGGGAGGGGCTAGACAACGAGCAGTACTTC.

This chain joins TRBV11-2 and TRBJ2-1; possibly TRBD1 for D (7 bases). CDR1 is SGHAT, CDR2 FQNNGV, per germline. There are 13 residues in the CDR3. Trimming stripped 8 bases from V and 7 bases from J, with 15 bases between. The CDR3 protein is CASYQGGLNEQFF. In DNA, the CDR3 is TGTGCCAGCTACCAGGGGGGTTTGAATGAGCAGTTCTTC.

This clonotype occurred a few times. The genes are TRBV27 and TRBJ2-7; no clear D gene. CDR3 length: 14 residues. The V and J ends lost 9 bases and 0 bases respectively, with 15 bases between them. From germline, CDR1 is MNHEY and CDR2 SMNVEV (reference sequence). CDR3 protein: CARVNHQPSYEQYF. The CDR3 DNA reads TGTGCCAGGGTCAACCACCAACCCTCCTACGAGCAGTACTTC.

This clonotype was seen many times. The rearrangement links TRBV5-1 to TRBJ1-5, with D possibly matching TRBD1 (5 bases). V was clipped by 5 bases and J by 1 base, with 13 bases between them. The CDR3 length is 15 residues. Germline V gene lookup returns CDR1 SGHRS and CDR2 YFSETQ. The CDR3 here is CASSLQGVSNQPQHF. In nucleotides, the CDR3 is TGCGCCAGCAGTCTTCAGGGTGTGAGCAATCAGCCCCAGCATTTT.

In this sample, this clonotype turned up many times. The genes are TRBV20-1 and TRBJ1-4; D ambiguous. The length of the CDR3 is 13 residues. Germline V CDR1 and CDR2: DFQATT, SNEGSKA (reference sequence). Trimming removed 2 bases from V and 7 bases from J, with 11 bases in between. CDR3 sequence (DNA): TGCAGTGCTAGAAGGCAGTTGGGTGAAAAACTGTTTTTT. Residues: CSARRQLGEKLFF.

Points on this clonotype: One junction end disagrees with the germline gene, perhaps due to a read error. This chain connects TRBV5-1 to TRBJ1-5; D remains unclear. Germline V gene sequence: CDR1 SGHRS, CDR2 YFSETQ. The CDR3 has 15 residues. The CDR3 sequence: CAGSLGLGPKAPQHF. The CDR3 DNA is TGCGCCGGCAGCTTGGGTTTAGGGCCAAAAGCTCCCCAGCATTTT.

The CDR3 nucleotides read TGTGCCTGGAGTGTAAAGGGGACCCAGTACTTC. Protein: CAWSVKGTQYF. The V gene is TRBV30, the J gene TRBJ2-5; no reliable D call. There are 11 residues in the CDR3. Trimming cost V 0 bases and J 7 bases, with 6 bases left between them. Germline CDR1 and CDR2: GTSNPN and SVGIG (reference sequence).

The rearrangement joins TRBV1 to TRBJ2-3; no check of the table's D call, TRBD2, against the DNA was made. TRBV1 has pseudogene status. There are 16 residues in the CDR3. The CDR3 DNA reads TGCACCAGCAGCCAAGTAGGCCTAGCGGGCACAGATACGCAGTATTTT. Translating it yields CTSSQVGLAGTDTQYF.

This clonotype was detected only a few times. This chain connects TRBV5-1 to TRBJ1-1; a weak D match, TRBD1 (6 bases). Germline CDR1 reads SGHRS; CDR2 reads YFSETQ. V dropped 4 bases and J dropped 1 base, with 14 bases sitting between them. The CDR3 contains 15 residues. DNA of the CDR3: TGCGCCAGCAGCGGAACCAGGGGCAAGAACACTGAAGCTTTCTTT. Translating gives CASSGTRGKNTEAFF.

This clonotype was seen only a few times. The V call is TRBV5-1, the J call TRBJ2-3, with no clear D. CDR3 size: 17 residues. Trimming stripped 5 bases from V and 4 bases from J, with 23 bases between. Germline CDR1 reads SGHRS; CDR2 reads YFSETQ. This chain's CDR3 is CASRRRTGQVDADTQYF. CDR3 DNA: TGCGCCAGCAGGCGCCGGACGGGCCAGGTGGACGCAGATACGCAGTATTTT.

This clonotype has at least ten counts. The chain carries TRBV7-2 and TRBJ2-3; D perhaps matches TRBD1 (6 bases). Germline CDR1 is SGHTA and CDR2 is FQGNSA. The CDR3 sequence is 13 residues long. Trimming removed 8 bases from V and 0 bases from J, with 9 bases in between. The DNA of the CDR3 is TGTGCCAGCGGGGGCGGGAGCACAGATACGCAGTATTTT. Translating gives CASGGGSTDTQYF.

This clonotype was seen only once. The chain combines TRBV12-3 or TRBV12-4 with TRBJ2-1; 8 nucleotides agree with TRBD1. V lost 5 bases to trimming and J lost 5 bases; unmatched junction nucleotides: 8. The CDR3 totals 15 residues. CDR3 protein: CASSQDRAPDNEQFF. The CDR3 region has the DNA TGTGCCAGCAGTCAGGACAGGGCCCCCGACAATGAGCAGTTCTTC.

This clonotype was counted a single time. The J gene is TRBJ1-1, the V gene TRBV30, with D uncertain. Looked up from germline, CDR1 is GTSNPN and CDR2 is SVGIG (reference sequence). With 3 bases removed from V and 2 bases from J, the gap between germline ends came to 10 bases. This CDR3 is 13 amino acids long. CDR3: CAWSGPLNTEAFF. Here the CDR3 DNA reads TGTGCCTGGAGCGGGCCCCTTAACACTGAAGCTTTCTTT.

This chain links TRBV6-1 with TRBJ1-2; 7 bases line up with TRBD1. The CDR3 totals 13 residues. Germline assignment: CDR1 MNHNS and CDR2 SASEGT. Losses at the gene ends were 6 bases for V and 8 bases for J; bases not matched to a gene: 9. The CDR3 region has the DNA TGTGCCAGCAGCGACAGGGTTCTCGGGGGCTACACCTTC. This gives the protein CASSDRVLGGYTF.

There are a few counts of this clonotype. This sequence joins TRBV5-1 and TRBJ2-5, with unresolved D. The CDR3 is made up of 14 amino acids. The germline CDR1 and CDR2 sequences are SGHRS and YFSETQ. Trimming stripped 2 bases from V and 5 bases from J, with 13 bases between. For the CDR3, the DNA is TGCGCCAGCAGCTTACTTCCGCAATCGGAGACCCAGTACTTC. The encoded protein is CASSLLPQSETQYF.

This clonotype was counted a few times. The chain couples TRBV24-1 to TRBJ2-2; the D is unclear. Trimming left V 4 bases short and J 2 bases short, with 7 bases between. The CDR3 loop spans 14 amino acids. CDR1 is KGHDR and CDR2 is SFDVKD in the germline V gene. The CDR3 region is CATSEGINTGELFF. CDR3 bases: TGTGCCACCAGTGAGGGTATCAACACCGGGGAGCTGTTTTTT.

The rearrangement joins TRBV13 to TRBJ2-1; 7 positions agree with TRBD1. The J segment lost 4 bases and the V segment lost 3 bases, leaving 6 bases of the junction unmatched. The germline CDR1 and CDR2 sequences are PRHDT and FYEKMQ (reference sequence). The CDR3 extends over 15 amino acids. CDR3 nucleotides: TGTGCCAGCAGCTTGCCCCAGGGGGTTTACAATGAGCAGTTCTTC. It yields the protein CASSLPQGVYNEQFF.